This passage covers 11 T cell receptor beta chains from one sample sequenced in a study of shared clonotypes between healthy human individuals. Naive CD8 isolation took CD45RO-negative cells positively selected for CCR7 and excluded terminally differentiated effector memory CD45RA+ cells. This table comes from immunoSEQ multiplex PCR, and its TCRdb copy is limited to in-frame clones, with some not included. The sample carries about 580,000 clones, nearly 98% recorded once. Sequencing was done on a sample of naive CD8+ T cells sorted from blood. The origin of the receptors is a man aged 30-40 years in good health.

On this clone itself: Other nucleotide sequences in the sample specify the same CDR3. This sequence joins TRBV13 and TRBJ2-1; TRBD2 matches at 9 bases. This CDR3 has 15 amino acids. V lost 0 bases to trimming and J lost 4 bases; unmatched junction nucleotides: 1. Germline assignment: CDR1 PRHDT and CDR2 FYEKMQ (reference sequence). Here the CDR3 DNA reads TGTGCCAGCAGCTTAGGAACTAGCGGGTACAATGAGCAGTTCTTC. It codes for CASSLGTSGYNEQFF.

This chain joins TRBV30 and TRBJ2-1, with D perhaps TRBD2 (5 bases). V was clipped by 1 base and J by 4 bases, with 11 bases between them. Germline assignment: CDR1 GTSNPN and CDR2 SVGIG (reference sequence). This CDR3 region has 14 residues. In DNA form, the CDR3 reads TGTGCCTGGAGTGCCGGGATAGGGTACAATGAGCAGTTCTTC. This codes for CAWSAGIGYNEQFF.

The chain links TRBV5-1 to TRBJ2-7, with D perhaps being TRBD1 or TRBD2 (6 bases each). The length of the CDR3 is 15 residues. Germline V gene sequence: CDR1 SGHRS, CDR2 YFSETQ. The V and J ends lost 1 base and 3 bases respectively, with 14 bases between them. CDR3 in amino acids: CASSLTGAIGYEQYF. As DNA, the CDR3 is TGCGCCAGCAGCTTGACGGGGGCGATCGGCTACGAGCAGTACTTC.

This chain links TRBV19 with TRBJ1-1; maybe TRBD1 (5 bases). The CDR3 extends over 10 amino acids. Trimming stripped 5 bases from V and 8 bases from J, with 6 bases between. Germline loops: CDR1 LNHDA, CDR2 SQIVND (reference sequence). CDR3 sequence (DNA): TGTGCCAGTAGTGCAGGGGAAGCTTTCTTT. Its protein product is CASSAGEAFF.

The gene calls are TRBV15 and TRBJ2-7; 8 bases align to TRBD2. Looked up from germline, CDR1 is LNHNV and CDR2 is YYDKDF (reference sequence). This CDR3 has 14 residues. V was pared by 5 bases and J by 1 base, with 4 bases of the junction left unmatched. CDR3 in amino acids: CATSASGSSYEQYF. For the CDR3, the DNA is TGTGCCACCAGCGCAAGCGGGAGTTCCTACGAGCAGTACTTC.

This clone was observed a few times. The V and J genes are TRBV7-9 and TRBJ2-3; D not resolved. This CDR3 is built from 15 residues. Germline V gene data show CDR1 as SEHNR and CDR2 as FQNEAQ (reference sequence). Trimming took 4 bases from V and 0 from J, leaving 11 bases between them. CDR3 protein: CASSSTGASTDTQYF. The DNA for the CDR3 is TGTGCCAGCAGCTCCACCGGAGCAAGCACAGATACGCAGTATTTT. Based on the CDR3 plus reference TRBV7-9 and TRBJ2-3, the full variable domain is DTGVSQNPRHKITKRGQNVTFRCDPISEHNRLYWYRQTLGQGPEFLTYFQNEAQLEKSRLLSDRFSAERPKGSFSTLEIQRTEQGDSAMYLCASSSTGASTDTQYFGPGTRLTVL.

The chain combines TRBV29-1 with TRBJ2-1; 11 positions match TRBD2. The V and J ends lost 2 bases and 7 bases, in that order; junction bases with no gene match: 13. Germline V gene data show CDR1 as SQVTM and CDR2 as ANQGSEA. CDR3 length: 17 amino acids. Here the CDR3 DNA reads TGCAGCGTTGAACTCGGGATTCTAGCGGGAGGTGTAAATGAGCAGTTCTTC. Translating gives CSVELGILAGGVNEQFF.

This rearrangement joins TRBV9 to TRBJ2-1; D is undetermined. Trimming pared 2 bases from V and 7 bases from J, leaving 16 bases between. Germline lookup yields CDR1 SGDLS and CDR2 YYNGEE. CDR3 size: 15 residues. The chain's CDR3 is CASSVSSNSLNEQFF. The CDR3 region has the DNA TGTGCCAGCAGCGTTTCTAGTAACTCCCTTAATGAGCAGTTCTTC.

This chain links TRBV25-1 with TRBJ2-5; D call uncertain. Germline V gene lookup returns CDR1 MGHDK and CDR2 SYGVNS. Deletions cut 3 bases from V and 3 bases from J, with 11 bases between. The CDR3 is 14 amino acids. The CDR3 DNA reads TGTGCCAGCAGTGACCCGAACGCTAAAGAGACCCAGTACTTC. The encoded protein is CASSDPNAKETQYF.

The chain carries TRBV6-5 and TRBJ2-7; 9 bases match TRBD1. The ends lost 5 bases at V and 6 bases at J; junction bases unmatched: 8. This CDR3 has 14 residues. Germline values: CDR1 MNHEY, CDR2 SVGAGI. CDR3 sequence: CASSRTGELSEQYF. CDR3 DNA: TGTGCCAGCAGTCGGACAGGGGAATTGAGCGAGCAGTACTTC.

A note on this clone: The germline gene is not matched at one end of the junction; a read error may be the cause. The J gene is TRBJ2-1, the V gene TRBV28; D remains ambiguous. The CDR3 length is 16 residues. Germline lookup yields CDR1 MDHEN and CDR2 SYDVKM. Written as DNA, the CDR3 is TGTGCCAGCAATTTAGCACGACACCGAATTAGCAATGAGCAGTTCTTC. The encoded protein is CASNLARHRISNEQFF.